What follows are 16 T cell receptor beta chains derived from one specimen sequenced in a study of identical twins. TCRdb called the 5' RACE reads again in MiXCR, with one record for every CDR3 protein. The sample records fewer than 900,000 distinct CDR3 sequences, around a sixth being singletons. The sample was also reused in another study, on T cells expressing NK-cell markers.

Sequenced sample: PBMCs. Source of these receptors: a woman between 18 and 30 years old in good health.

This clonotype appeared a few times. This chain connects TRBV6-5 to TRBJ1-1; 7 bases fit TRBD1. The V gene's germline CDR1 is MNHEY and CDR2 SVGAGI. This CDR3 spans 14 amino acids. The V and J ends lost 2 bases and 5 bases, in that order; junction bases with no gene match: 5. CDR3 in DNA: TGTGCCAGCAGTTACCCGGACAGGCGGACTGAAGCTTTCTTT. Translation gives CASSYPDRRTEAFF.

The chain links TRBV20-1 to TRBJ2-3, with a tentative D call TRBD2 (5 bases). The CDR3 runs 13 residues. Germline CDR1 reads DFQATT; CDR2 reads SNEGSKA (reference sequence). V shed 5 bases and J shed 1 base, with 10 bases lying between them. CDR3 coding DNA: TGCAGTGCTCCTGAGGGAGGCACAGATACGCAGTATTTT. Protein: CSAPEGGTDTQYF.

This clonotype was recorded a few times. This rearrangement joins TRBV6-1 to TRBJ2-5, with D hard to call. Looked up from germline, CDR1 is MNHNS and CDR2 is SASEGT. The CDR3 extends over 13 amino acids. V lost 8 bases to trimming and J lost 5 bases, with 15 bases between them. The CDR3, as DNA: TGTGCCAGCGTGTCTAGTCACCGGGAGACCCAGTACTTC. Translated, it gives CASVSSHRETQYF.

The V and J genes are TRBV12-3 or TRBV12-4 and TRBJ2-4; 7 bases agree with TRBD2. Losses at the gene ends were 3 bases for V and 8 bases for J; bases not matched to a gene: 10. This CDR3 has 15 amino acids. CDR3 DNA sequence: TGTGCCAGCAGTTTCGGGACCGGGGGGTTGGACATTCAGTACTTC. Encoded protein: CASSFGTGGLDIQYF.

This clonotype was detected many times. V gene TRBV20-1 combines with J gene TRBJ1-1; TRBD1 might be the D (5 bases). Looked up from germline, CDR1 is DFQATT and CDR2 is SNEGSKA (reference sequence). Between the trimmed V and J ends, which lost 0 bases and 1 base, there was a span of 9 bases. The CDR3 is made up of 14 amino acids. DNA of the CDR3: TGCAGTGCTAGAGATCCCGGACAGAACACTGAAGCTTTCTTT. It is translated as CSARDPGQNTEAFF.

In its sample, this clonotype was seen a few times. The chain joins TRBV7-2 to TRBJ2-1, with D perhaps matching TRBD2 (5 bases). There are 15 residues in the CDR3. V lost 1 base, J lost 9 bases, and 16 bases lay in between. Per the germline V gene, CDR1 is SGHTA and CDR2 is FQGNSA. The CDR3 loop reads CASSLVGTGGLEQFF. The CDR3 bases are TGTGCCAGCAGCTTAGTTGGTACGGGCGGACTTGAGCAGTTCTTC.

The rearrangement links TRBV12-3 or TRBV12-4 to TRBJ1-2, with D possibly being TRBD1 (6 bases). V shed 5 bases and J shed 5 bases, with 12 bases lying between them. This CDR3 is built from 13 residues. The CDR3 is CASSDSGEYGYTF. CDR3 nucleotides: TGTGCCAGCAGTGACTCAGGGGAGTATGGCTACACCTTC.

This clonotype was counted once. This chain connects TRBV19 to TRBJ2-3; D unclear. Trimming took 5 bases from V and 3 from J, leaving 9 bases between them. The CDR3 runs to 13 residues. Germline V gene sequence: CDR1 LNHDA, CDR2 SQIVND (reference sequence). The DNA of the CDR3 is TGTGCCAGTAGTGTGACCTGGACAGATACGCAGTATTTT. It translates to CASSVTWTDTQYF.

This clonotype was seen only a few times. This rearrangement joins TRBV20-1 to TRBJ2-7, with unresolved D. Trimming took 1 base from V and 3 from J, leaving 7 bases between them. CDR3 length: 12 amino acids. Germline lookup yields CDR1 DFQATT and CDR2 SNEGSKA (reference sequence). CDR3 loop: CSARGSFYEQYF. The CDR3 coding sequence is TGCAGTGCTAGAGGGTCGTTCTACGAGCAGTACTTC.

The chain joins TRBV10-3 to TRBJ2-1; no reliable D call. Per germline, CDR1 ENHRY and CDR2 SYGVKD. V gave up 5 bases and J gave up 6 bases, with 17 bases separating them. The CDR3 totals 15 residues. The CDR3: CAISPNLAGVNEQFF. As DNA, the CDR3 is TGTGCCATCAGTCCGAATCTGGCAGGAGTCAATGAGCAGTTCTTC.

V is TRBV5-5 and J is TRBJ2-4; D may be TRBD2 (5 bases). Germline CDR1 is SGHKS and CDR2 is YYEKEE (reference sequence). The V end was cut by 5 bases, the J end by 6 bases, with 15 bases between. The length of the CDR3 is 14 residues. CDR3 sequence reads: CASRTGARGNIQYF. DNA of the CDR3: TGTGCCAGCAGGACGGGCGCCCGGGGAAACATTCAGTACTTC.

The sample holds a few counts of this clonotype. The CDR3 loop is CASSLWTSGSRTDTQYF. The CDR3 DNA reads TGTGCCAGCAGTTTATGGACTAGCGGGAGCCGCACAGATACGCAGTATTTT. The V and J genes are TRBV12-3 or TRBV12-4 and TRBJ2-3; 13 bases line up with TRBD2. This CDR3 is 17 amino acids long. The V gene end was trimmed by 2 bases and the J gene end by 1 base; junction bases not matched to a gene: 3.

This clonotype turned up a few times. The gene calls are TRBV5-1 and TRBJ2-7; 7 nucleotides align to TRBD1. There are 14 residues in the CDR3. Losses at the gene ends were 6 bases for V and 4 bases for J; bases not matched to a gene: 10. Germline lookup yields CDR1 SGHRS and CDR2 YFSETQ. Here the CDR3 reads CASTYSGTAYEQYF. CDR3 sequence (DNA): TGCGCCAGCACCTACTCCGGGACAGCTTACGAGCAGTACTTC.

The chain recombines TRBV7-9 with TRBJ2-7, with 10 bases matching TRBD2. The CDR3 extends over 14 amino acids. Germline-derived CDR1 and CDR2 are SEHNR and FQNEAQ (reference sequence). Trimming removed 7 bases from V and 4 bases from J; junction bases left unmatched: 7. The CDR3 protein is CASMGTSVEYEQYF. In DNA form, the CDR3 reads TGTGCCAGCATGGGGACTAGCGTGGAGTACGAGCAGTACTTC.

V and J are TRBV6-5 and TRBJ2-7, with 7 nucleotides matching TRBD2. There are 16 residues in the CDR3. V lost 0 bases to trimming and J lost 2 bases; unmatched junction nucleotides: 7. Germline V gives CDR1 MNHEY, CDR2 SVGAGI. Here the CDR3 DNA reads TGTGCCAGCAGTTACTCGAAGGTTCTAGCGGCCTACGAGCAGTACTTC. It codes for CASSYSKVLAAYEQYF.

This clonotype was counted between two and nine times. This rearrangement joins TRBV9 to TRBJ2-2; 9 bases align to TRBD2. In germline, CDR1 is SGDLS, CDR2 YYNGEE. J lost 3 bases, V lost 2 bases, and 2 bases had no gene match. CDR3 length equals 15 residues. DNA for the CDR3: TGTGCCAGCAGCGTTAGCGGGAGAGACACCGGGGAGCTGTTTTTT. Amino acid sequence: CASSVSGRDTGELFF.